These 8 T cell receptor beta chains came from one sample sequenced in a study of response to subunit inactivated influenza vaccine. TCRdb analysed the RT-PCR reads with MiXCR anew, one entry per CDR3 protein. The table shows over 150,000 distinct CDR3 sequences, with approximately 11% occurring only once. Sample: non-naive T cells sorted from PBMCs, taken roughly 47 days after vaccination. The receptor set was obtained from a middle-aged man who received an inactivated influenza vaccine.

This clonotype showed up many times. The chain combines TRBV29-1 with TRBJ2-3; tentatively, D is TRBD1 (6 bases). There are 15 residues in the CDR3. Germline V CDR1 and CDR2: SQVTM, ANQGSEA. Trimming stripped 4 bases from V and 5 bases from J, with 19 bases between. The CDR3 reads CSVAQAGAIGDTQYF. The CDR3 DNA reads TGCAGCGTTGCCCAGGCAGGGGCCATTGGAGATACGCAGTATTTT.

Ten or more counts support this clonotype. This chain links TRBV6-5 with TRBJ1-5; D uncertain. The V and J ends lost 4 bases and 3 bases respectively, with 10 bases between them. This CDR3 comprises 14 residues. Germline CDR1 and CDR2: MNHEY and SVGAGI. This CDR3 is CASSSIGLNQPQHF. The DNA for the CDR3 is TGTGCCAGCAGTTCCATTGGACTCAATCAGCCCCAGCATTTT.

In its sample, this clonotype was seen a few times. In nucleotides, the CDR3 is TGTGCCAGCAGTCCACTACCTGGACAGGGGGTGTATGGCTACACCTTC. Residues: CASSPLPGQGVYGYTF. The rearrangement uses TRBV6-1 and TRBJ1-2, with 10 bases that match TRBD1. This CDR3 is built from 16 residues. V gave up 5 bases and J gave up 5 bases; unmatched junction bases: 11. Germline V lookup: CDR1 MNHNS, CDR2 SASEGT.

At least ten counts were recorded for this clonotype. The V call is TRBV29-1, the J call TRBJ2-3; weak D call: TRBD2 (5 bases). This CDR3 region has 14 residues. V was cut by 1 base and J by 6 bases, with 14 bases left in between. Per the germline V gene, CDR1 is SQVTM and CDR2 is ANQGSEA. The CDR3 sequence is CSVEARDLGDTQYF. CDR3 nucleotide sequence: TGCAGCGTTGAAGCCCGGGATCTGGGGGATACGCAGTATTTT.

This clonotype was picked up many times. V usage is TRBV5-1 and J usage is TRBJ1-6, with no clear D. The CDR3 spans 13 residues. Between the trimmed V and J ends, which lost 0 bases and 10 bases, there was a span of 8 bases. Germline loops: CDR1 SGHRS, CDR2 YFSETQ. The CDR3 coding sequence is TGCGCCAGCAGCTTGGGTGGGTCCTCACCCCTCCACTTT. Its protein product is CASSLGGSSPLHF. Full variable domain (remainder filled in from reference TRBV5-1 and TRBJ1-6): KAGVTQTPRYLIKTRGQQVTLSCSPISGHRSVSWYQQTPGQGLQFLFEYFSETQRNKGNFPGRFSGRQFSNSRSEMNVSTLELGDSALYLCASSLGGSSPLHFGNGTRLTVT.

The CDR3 is CASSLVGISGRASYNEQFF. The CDR3 DNA sequence: TGTGCCAGCAGCTTAGTGGGGATTAGCGGGAGAGCATCCTACAATGAGCAGTTCTTC. The chain couples TRBV11-1 to TRBJ2-1, with 9 bases fitting TRBD2. The CDR3 is made up of 19 amino acids. J lost 1 base, V lost 1 base, and 11 bases had no gene match. CDR1 is SGHAT, CDR2 FQDESV, per germline (reference sequence). The full variable domain, rest sourced from reference TRBV11-1 and TRBJ2-1, is EAEVAQSPRYKITEKSQAVAFWCDPISGHATLYWYRQILGQGPELLVQFQDESVVDDSQLPKDRFSAERLKGVDSTLKIQPAELGDSAMYLCASSLVGISGRASYNEQFFGPGTRLTVL.

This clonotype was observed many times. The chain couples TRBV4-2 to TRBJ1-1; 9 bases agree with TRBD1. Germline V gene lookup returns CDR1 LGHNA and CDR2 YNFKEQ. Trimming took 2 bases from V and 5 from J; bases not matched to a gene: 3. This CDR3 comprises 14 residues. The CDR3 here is CASSQRQGGTEAFF. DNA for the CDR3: TGTGCCAGCAGCCAAAGACAGGGGGGGACTGAAGCTTTCTTT.

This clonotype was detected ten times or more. Here the CDR3 DNA reads TGCGCCAGCAGTGAAGCAGGGAGGGGTGAAAAACTGTTTTTT. Amino acid sequence: CASSEAGRGEKLFF. This sequence joins TRBV10-2 and TRBJ1-4; D possibly corresponds to TRBD1 (5 bases). V lost 3 bases, J lost 7 bases, and 12 bases lay in between. This CDR3 is 14 amino acids long. Germline V gene data show CDR1 as WSHSY and CDR2 as SAAADI.